Below are 18 T cell receptor beta chains sequenced from a single sample in a study of cytomegalovirus exposure and HLA in healthy donors (TCRdb year 2017). The protocol used for the library was the immunoSEQ multiplex PCR assay. A mixture of 60 forward primers for TCR Vbeta segments and 13 reverse primers for TCR Jbeta segments was used in the multiplex PCR. Drawn from immuneACCESS, this table holds only the in-frame rearrangements with V and J called that TCRdb kept. Clones are partly lost; checked studies trace under half to an unresolved V gene and leave the rest unexplained. The sample records more than 95,000 clones, over 65% of which are singletons. The top ten clones comprise roughly 1.8% of the sample. What was sequenced was PBMCs. All receptors derive from a young man in good health and CMV-seronegative.

This clone was observed a single time. The rearrangement joins TRBV6-5 to TRBJ1-2, with 10 nucleotides matching TRBD1. Germline V gene data show CDR1 as MNHEY and CDR2 as SVGAGI. The ends lost 6 bases at V and 2 bases at J; junction bases unmatched: 6. The CDR3 is 15 amino acids. The DNA of the CDR3 is TGTGCCAGCAGCCTCGGGACAGGGGCGAACTATGGCTACACCTTC. Translation: CASSLGTGANYGYTF.

The V call is TRBV9, the J call TRBJ1-1; 8 bases agree with TRBD1. J lost 1 base, V lost 4 bases, and 6 bases had no gene match. This CDR3 has 15 residues. The germline CDR1 and CDR2 sequences are SGDLS and YYNGEE. The CDR3 nucleotides are TGTGCCAGCAGCCCCCGACAGGGGCAGAACACTGAAGCTTTCTTT. Residues: CASSPRQGQNTEAFF. Full variable domain (rest looked up from reference TRBV9 and TRBJ1-1): DSGVTQTPKHLITATGQRVTLRCSPRSGDLSVYWYQQSLDQGLQFLIQYYNGEERAKGNILERFSAQQFPDLHSELNLSSLELGDSALYFCASSPRQGQNTEAFFGQGTRLTVV.

The rearrangement joins TRBV18 to TRBJ1-1; 8 bases line up with TRBD1. This CDR3 has 18 amino acids. Germline V gene data show CDR1 as KGHSH and CDR2 as LQKENI. With 0 bases clipped from V and 4 bases from J, the junction kept 13 bases outside the gene matches. The CDR3 spells CASSPPGLAGGAGTEAFF. The CDR3 nucleotides are TGTGCCAGCTCACCACCGGGACTTGCAGGGGGCGCGGGCACTGAAGCTTTCTTT.

Only a few counts were recorded for this clone. V gene TRBV6-6 combines with J gene TRBJ1-3; tentative D call: TRBD1 (6 bases). The CDR3 is 15 amino acids. Germline V gene sequence: CDR1 MNHNY, CDR2 SVGAGI (reference sequence). Trimming pared 8 bases from V and 0 bases from J, leaving 14 bases between. CDR3 region: CASARGAASGNTIYF. The CDR3 bases are TGTGCCAGCGCCAGGGGAGCCGCCTCTGGAAACACCATATATTTT.

This rearrangement joins TRBV6-6 to TRBJ1-3; 8 bases fit TRBD1. The ends lost 6 bases at V and 4 bases at J; junction bases unmatched: 5. Germline V gene lookup returns CDR1 MNHNY and CDR2 SVGAGI (reference sequence). The CDR3 is made up of 14 amino acids. The CDR3 bases are TGTGCCAGCAGCCCACAGGGGGTCGGAAACACCATATATTTT. Translation: CASSPQGVGNTIYF.

This sequence joins TRBV7-2 and TRBJ1-5, with D perhaps matching TRBD1 (6 bases). The CDR3 covers 15 residues. V was shortened by 1 base and J by 4 bases, with 11 bases between the two germline ends. Germline loops: CDR1 SGHTA, CDR2 FQGNSA. The CDR3 loop reads CASSLVRGTNQPQHF. The CDR3 nucleotides read TGTGCCAGCAGCTTAGTCAGGGGAACTAATCAGCCCCAGCATTTT.

The genes are TRBV5-4 and TRBJ1-2, with unresolved D. CDR3 length: 13 residues. V lost 6 bases and J lost 8, with 17 bases in between. Looked up from germline, CDR1 is SGHNT and CDR2 is YYREEE (reference sequence). CDR3 loop: CASKAGYSEGYTF. The CDR3 coding sequence is TGTGCCAGCAAAGCAGGTTATTCGGAAGGCTACACCTTC. The full variable domain, with the rest looked up from reference TRBV5-4 and TRBJ1-2, is ETGVTQSPTHLIKTRGQQVTLRCSSQSGHNTVSWYQQALGQGPQFIFQYYREEENGRGNFPPRFSGLQFPNYSSELNVNALELDDSALYLCASKAGYSEGYTFGSGTRLTVV.

CDR3 sequence (DNA): TGTGCCAGCAGACGACAAGATCTTAACTATGGCTACACCTTC. This encodes CASRRQDLNYGYTF. The V call is TRBV5-4, the J call TRBJ1-2; D gene uncertain. The ends were cut back, 5 bases at V and 1 base at J, with 12 bases in the middle. There are 14 residues in the CDR3. The germline gives CDR1 SGHNT, CDR2 YYREEE (reference sequence).

This chain joins TRBV9 and TRBJ2-3, with 7 positions matching TRBD2. The V gene's germline CDR1 is SGDLS and CDR2 YYNGEE. The CDR3 totals 16 residues. Losses at the gene ends were 3 bases for V and 2 bases for J; bases not matched to a gene: 9. CDR3 sequence (DNA): TGTGCCAGCAGCGGCCGCGGTAGCGGGTTCACAGATACGCAGTATTTT. It specifies CASSGRGSGFTDTQYF.

The chain joins TRBV5-1 to TRBJ1-2; possible D gene TRBD1, 5 bases. V dropped 0 bases and J dropped 2 bases, with 14 bases sitting between them. The CDR3 is 16 residues long. Germline V gives CDR1 SGHRS, CDR2 YFSETQ. CDR3 amino acids: CASSLDGGEGNYGYTF. Here the CDR3 DNA reads TGCGCCAGCAGCTTGGATGGGGGGGAGGGGAACTATGGCTACACCTTC.

This chain uses TRBV6-5 with TRBJ1-6; weak D call: TRBD1 (5 bases). Germline CDR1 is MNHEY and CDR2 is SVGAGI. Trimming stripped 7 bases from V and 3 bases from J, with 7 bases between. The CDR3 is 13 residues long. DNA for the CDR3: TGTGCCAGCAAGACAGACTATAATTCACCCCTCCACTTT. Protein product: CASKTDYNSPLHF.

The chain carries TRBV18 and TRBJ1-4, with D uncertain. With 5 bases removed from V and 7 bases from J, the gap between germline ends came to 8 bases. The CDR3 consists of 12 residues. CDR1 is KGHSH and CDR2 is LQKENI in the germline V gene. The CDR3 region is CASSTSSEKLFF. CDR3 in DNA: TGTGCCAGCTCAACATCTAGTGAAAAACTGTTTTTT.

The chain combines TRBV5-4 with TRBJ1-4; D is ambiguous. Germline V CDR1 and CDR2: SGHNT, YYREEE (reference sequence). Trimming removed 1 base from V and 12 bases from J, with 10 bases in between. This CDR3 spans 12 amino acids. CDR3 bases: TGTGCCAGCAGCTTGCCGACCGGGGAACTGTTTTTT. This sequence encodes CASSLPTGELFF.

V usage is TRBV6-5 and J usage is TRBJ1-2, with 9 bases aligning to TRBD1. This CDR3 comprises 15 residues. The V segment lost 7 bases and the J segment 5 bases; nucleotides outside the gene matches: 11. Per germline, CDR1 MNHEY and CDR2 SVGAGI. CDR3 nucleotides: TGTGCCAGCACGAGATCCGGGACAGGGACGTATGGCTACACCTTC. Its protein is CASTRSGTGTYGYTF.

The CDR3 DNA sequence: TGTGCCAGCAGGGGGGGAAGTTTCTCCGGCTACACCTTC. Translation: CASRGGSFSGYTF. The chain couples TRBV6-4 to TRBJ1-2, with D possibly matching TRBD1 (5 bases). In germline, CDR1 is MRHNA, CDR2 SNTAGT. Trimming shortened V by 6 bases and J by 8 bases, and 16 bases separated the two germline ends. The CDR3 length is 13 residues.

The chain joins TRBV15 to TRBJ2-5; D may be TRBD1 (6 bases). Trimming removed 4 bases from V and 5 bases from J, with 17 bases in between. CDR1 and CDR2 from the germline V gene are LNHNV and YYDKDF (reference sequence). This CDR3 is 15 amino acids long. CDR3 nucleotides: TGTGCCACCAGCATATCAGACAGGTCAGCGGAGACCCAGTACTTC. Its protein is CATSISDRSAETQYF.

The chain is built from TRBV7-2 and TRBJ1-1, with 12 bases fitting TRBD1. In germline, CDR1 is SGHTA, CDR2 FQGNSA. This CDR3 region has 17 residues. V lost 5 bases, J lost 10 bases, and 17 bases stayed unmatched. Here the CDR3 DNA reads TGTGCCAGCAGCAGTCCTCCCCGGGACAGGGGGCAACACGGAGCTTTCTTT. Translating it yields CASSSPPRDRGQHGAFF.

The rearrangement uses TRBV27 and TRBJ2-5; 7 bases are shared with TRBD2. Germline-derived CDR1 and CDR2 are MNHEY and SMNVEV (reference sequence). This CDR3 comprises 15 residues. Unmatched junction bases numbered 14, after V lost 8 bases and J lost 5 bases. In DNA form, the CDR3 reads TGTGCCAGCCGAGGGTTAGGTCTGGGAGGGGAGACCCAGTACTTC. It yields the protein CASRGLGLGGETQYF.